The clone carrying this TCR beta chain was counted many times. The antigen is unknown. This sample stems from a study of T cells after yellow fever vaccination. Study-wide results and caveats: Weaker in magnitude, the secondary response showed a faster peak on day 5 versus 15.

MiXCR, run by TCRdb on the 5' RACE reads, gives a single entry per CDR3 protein. The data show about 57,000 distinct CDR3 sequences, roughly 7.4% seen once. This CDR3 has 14 amino acids. Germline V gene sequence: CDR1 GTSNPN, CDR2 SVGIG (reference sequence). Deletions cut 0 bases from V and 4 bases from J, with 12 bases between. The V gene is TRBV30, the J gene TRBJ1-1, with D perhaps TRBD1 (6 bases). This material consisted of CD8+ T cells sorted from PBMCs, taken 15 days after the yellow fever booster vaccination. The receptor's source is a young man who received the YFV17D yellow fever vaccine. Here the CDR3 DNA reads TGTGCCTGGAGTGTGCTGGGGGCAGGCACTGAAGCTTTCTTT. Amino acids: CAWSVLGAGTEAFF.